Shown below are 6 T cell receptor beta chains from a single sample sequenced in a study of CD8+CD57+ T cells in acquired aplastic anemia. Researchers used genomic DNA as the template to profile TCR beta VDJ and CDR3. TCRdb called the reads again in MiXCR, with one record for every CDR3 protein. The table lists around 430,000 distinct CDR3 sequences, around 32% of them singletons. Patients included in sequencing had previously demonstrated CD8+CD57+ cell expansion by flow cytometry. Sequenced input: sorted CD4+, CD8+, or CD8+CD57+ T cells (not recorded which) from PBMCs. These receptors were collected from a human donor with aplastic anemia.

This clonotype was counted ten times or more. The V gene is TRBV19, the J gene TRBJ1-3, with 10 nucleotides matching TRBD1. This CDR3 comprises 15 residues. In germline, CDR1 is LNHDA, CDR2 SQIVND (reference sequence). After removal of 7 bases from V and 1 base from J, the junction contained 4 bases not matched to a gene. This CDR3 is CASNRQGASGNTIYF. DNA for the CDR3: TGTGCCAGTAATCGACAGGGGGCATCTGGAAACACCATATATTTT.

The rearrangement uses TRBV6-5 and TRBJ1-5; the D gene is possibly TRBD1 (6 bases). The CDR3 is made up of 14 amino acids. The V and J ends lost 0 bases and 12 bases respectively, with 15 bases between them. The germline V gene has CDR1 MNHEY and CDR2 SVGAGI. In nucleotides, the CDR3 is TGTGCCAGCAGTTACTCGAGCGGGGGCAGGGACCAGCATTTT. Its protein is CASSYSSGGRDQHF.

The rearrangement uses TRBV20-1 and TRBJ1-2; TRBD1 is a possible D gene (5 bases). Trimming took off 6 bases at V and 4 bases at J, with 15 bases between the two ends. The CDR3 length is 13 residues. Germline V lookup: CDR1 DFQATT, CDR2 SNEGSKA (reference sequence). Written as DNA, the CDR3 is TGCAGTGCCTGGACAAGAAGCTCCTATGGCTACACCTTC. This codes for CSAWTRSSYGYTF.

J is TRBJ1-6 and V is TRBV27; no definite D call. Between the trimmed V and J ends, which lost 4 bases and 8 bases, there was a span of 9 bases. CDR3 length: 13 amino acids. CDR1 and CDR2 (germline): MNHEY, SMNVEV (reference sequence). In DNA form, the CDR3 reads TGTGCCAGCAGTTCCACCGTTTATTCACCCCTCCACTTT. This translates into CASSSTVYSPLHF.

On this clonotype itself: One base away lies a much larger clone, so this may be a sequencing read error. This sequence joins TRBV7-8 and TRBJ1-5; D remains unclear. Trimming shortened V by 4 bases and J by 0 bases, and 10 bases separated the two germline ends. CDR3 length: 15 residues. The germline V gene encodes CDR1 SGHVS and CDR2 FQNEAQ. CDR3 DNA: TGTGCCAGCAGCTCCGGTAGCTATAGCAATCAGCCCCAGCATTTT. Its protein product is CASSSGSYSNQPQHF.

The table lists this clonotype with a few counts. Given a much more abundant clone one base away, this may be a read error. The rearrangement joins TRBV2 to TRBJ1-5; a weak D match, TRBD1 (6 bases). This CDR3 contains 13 residues. V dropped 5 bases and J dropped 3 bases, with 8 bases sitting between them. The germline CDR1 and CDR2 sequences are SNHLY and FYNNEI. CDR3 DNA sequence: TGTGCCAGCAGTCAGGGGAACAATCAGCCCCAGCATTTT. It specifies CASSQGNNQPQHF.